This TCR beta chain was captured by sequencing in a study of cytomegalovirus exposure and HLA in healthy donors. With respect to this clone: Its target is unknown.

The CDR3 is made up of 17 amino acids. Germline CDR1 is MNHEY and CDR2 is SMNVEV (reference sequence). Trimming shortened V by 0 bases and J by 0 bases, and 12 bases separated the two germline ends. Study conclusions and caveats: Reports showed the classifier diagnosing cytomegalovirus status with high specificity and sensitivity. Apparent HLA restriction characterized most CMV-associated TCR beta chains in a later analysis. In most subjects, TCR beta sequences reportedly gave accurate predictions of HLA-A and HLA-B alleles. Most TCR sequences were uncommon, yet certain public TCRs appeared in many donors.

Vbeta (60) and Jbeta (13) primers were used in the PCR. Assay used: immunoSEQ multiplex PCR; TCRdb lists only in-frame clones, some missing. This sample contains about 130,000 clones. The receptor comes from a woman aged 40 to 50 in good health and CMV-seronegative. Sequencing used PBMCs. V usage is TRBV27 and J usage is TRBJ1-3; D is perhaps TRBD1 (6 bases). The CDR3 bases are TGTGCCAGCAGTTTATCGGGGGCAGGAAACTCTGGAAACACCATATATTTT. It translates to CASSLSGAGNSGNTIYF.